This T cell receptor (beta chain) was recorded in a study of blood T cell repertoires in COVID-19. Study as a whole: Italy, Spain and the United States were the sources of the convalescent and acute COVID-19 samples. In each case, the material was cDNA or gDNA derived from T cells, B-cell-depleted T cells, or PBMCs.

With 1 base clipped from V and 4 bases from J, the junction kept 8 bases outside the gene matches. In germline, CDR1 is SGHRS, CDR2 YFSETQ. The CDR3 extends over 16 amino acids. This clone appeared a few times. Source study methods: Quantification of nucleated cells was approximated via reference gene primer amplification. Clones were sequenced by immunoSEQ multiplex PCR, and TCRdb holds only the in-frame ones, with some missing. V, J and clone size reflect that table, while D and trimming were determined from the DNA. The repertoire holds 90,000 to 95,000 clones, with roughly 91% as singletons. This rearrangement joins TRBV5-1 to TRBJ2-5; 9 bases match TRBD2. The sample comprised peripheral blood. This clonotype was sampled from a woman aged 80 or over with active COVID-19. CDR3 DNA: TGCGCCAGCAGCTTGTTAGCGGGAGAGCCCCGAGAGACCCAGTACTTC. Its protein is CASSLLAGEPRETQYF.